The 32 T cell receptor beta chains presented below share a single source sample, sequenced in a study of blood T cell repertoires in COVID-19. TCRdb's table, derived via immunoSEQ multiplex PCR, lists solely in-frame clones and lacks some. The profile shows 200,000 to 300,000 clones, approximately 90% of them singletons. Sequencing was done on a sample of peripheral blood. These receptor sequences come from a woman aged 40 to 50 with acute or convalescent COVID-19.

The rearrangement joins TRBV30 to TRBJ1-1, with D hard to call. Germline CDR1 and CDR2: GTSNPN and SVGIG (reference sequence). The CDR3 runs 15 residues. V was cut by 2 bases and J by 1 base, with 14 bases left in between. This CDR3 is CAWSPLARGNTEAFF. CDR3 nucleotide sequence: TGTGCCTGGAGTCCCCTAGCACGGGGGAACACTGAAGCTTTCTTT.

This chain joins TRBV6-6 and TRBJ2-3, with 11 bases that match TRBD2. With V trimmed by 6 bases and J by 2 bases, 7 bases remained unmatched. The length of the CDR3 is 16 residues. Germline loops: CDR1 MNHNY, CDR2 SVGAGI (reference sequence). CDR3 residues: CASSPGTSGYTDTQYF. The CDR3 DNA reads TGTGCCAGCAGCCCGGGGACTAGCGGCTACACAGATACGCAGTATTTT.

The CDR3 DNA reads TGTGCCAGCAGCGGGGCCGGACAGGGGAATTCACCCCTCCACTTT. It specifies CASSGAGQGNSPLHF. The chain carries TRBV11-2 and TRBJ1-6, with 9 bases fitting TRBD1. This CDR3 is 15 amino acids long. CDR1 SGHAT and CDR2 FQNNGV come from the germline V gene. V shed 5 bases and J 7 bases; nucleotides not matched to a gene: 6.

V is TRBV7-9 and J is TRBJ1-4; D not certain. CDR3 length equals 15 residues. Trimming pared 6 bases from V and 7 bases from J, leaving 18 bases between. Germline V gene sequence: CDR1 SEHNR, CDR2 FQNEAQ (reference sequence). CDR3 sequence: CASSQWSLRGEKLFF. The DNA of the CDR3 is TGTGCCAGCAGTCAATGGTCTCTACGCGGTGAAAAACTGTTTTTT. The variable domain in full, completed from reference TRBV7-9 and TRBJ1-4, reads DTGVSQNPRHKITKRGQNVTFRCDPISEHNRLYWYRQTLGQGPEFLTYFQNEAQLEKSRLLSDRFSAERPKGSFSTLEIQRTEQGDSAMYLCASSQWSLRGEKLFFGSGTQLSVL.

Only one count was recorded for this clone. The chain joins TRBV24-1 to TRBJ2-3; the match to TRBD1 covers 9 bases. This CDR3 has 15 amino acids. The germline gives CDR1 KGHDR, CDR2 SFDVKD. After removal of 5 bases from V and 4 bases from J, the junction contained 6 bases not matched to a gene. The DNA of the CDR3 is TGTGCCACCAGTGGTGGACAGGGGAGTCCAGATACGCAGTATTTT. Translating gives CATSGGQGSPDTQYF.

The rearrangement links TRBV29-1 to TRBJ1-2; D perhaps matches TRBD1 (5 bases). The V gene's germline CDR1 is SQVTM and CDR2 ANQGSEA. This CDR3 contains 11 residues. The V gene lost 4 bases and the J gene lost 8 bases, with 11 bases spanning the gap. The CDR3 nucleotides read TGCAGCGTTGTGGAGGGGCTCGGCTACACCTTC. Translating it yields CSVVEGLGYTF.

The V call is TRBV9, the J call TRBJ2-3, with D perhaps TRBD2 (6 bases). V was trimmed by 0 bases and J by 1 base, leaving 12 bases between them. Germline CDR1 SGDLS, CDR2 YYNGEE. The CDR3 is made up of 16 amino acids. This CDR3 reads CASSVGSASGTDTQYF. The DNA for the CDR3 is TGTGCCAGCAGCGTAGGGTCGGCTAGCGGCACAGATACGCAGTATTTT.

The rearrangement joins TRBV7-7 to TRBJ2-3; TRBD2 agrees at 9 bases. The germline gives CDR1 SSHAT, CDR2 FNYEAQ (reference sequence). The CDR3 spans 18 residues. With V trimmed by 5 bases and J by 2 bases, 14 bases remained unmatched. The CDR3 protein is CASSLNRASGDFTDTQYF. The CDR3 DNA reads TGTGCCAGCAGCCTCAACCGGGCTAGCGGGGATTTCACAGATACGCAGTATTTT.

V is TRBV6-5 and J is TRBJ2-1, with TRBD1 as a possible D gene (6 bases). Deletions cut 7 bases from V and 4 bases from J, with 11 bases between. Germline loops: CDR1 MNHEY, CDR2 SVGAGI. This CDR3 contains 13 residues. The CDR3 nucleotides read TGTGCCAGCACCACAGGGCTTTACAATGAGCAGTTCTTC. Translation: CASTTGLYNEQFF.

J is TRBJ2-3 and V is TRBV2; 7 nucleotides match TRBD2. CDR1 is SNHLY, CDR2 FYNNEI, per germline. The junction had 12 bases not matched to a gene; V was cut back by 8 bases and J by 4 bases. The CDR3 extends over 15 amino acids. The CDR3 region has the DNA TGTGCCAGCGTAGACCGGATGCGGGGGTCAGATACGCAGTATTTT. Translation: CASVDRMRGSDTQYF.

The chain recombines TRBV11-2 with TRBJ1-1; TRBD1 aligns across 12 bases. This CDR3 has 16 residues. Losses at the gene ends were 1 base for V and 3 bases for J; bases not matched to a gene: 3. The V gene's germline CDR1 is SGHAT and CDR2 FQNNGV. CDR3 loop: CASSLAGQGADTEAFF. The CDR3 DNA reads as TGTGCCAGCAGCTTAGCGGGACAGGGGGCTGACACTGAAGCTTTCTTT.

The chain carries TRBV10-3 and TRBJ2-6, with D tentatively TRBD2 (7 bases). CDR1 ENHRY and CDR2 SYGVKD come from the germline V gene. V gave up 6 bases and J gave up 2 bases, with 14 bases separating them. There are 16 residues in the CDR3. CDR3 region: CAISEEGGTGANVLTF. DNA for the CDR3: TGTGCCATCAGCGAGGAGGGGGGGACTGGGGCCAACGTCCTGACTTTC.

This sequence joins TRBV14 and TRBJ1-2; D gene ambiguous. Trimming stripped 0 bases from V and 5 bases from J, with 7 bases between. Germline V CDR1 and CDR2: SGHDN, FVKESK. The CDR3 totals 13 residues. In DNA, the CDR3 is TGTGCCAGCAGCCAAGATCCGGGGTATGGCTACACCTTC. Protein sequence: CASSQDPGYGYTF. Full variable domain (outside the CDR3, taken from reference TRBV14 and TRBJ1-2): EAGVTQFPSHSVIEKGQTVTLRCDPISGHDNLYWYRRVMGKEIKFLLHFVKESKQDESGMPNNRFLAERTGGTYSTLKVQPAELEDSGVYFCASSQDPGYGYTFGSGTRLTVV.

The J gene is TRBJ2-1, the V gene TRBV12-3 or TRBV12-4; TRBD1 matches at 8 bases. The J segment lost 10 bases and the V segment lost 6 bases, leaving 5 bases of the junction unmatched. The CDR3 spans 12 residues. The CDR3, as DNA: TGTGCCAGCAGAGCAGGGGGCAAGGAGCAGTTCTTC. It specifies CASRAGGKEQFF.

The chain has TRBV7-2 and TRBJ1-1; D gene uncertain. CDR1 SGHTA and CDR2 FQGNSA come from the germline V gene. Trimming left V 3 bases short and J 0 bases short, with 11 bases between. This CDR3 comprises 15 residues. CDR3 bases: TGTGCCAGCAGCTTGTACGAGGGCCTGAACACTGAAGCTTTCTTT. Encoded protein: CASSLYEGLNTEAFF.

The CDR3 loop reads CASSIQGESPLHF. The CDR3 DNA reads as TGTGCCAGCAGTATACAGGGAGAGTCACCCCTCCACTTT. The J gene is TRBJ1-6, the V gene TRBV12-3 or TRBV12-4; weak D call: TRBD1 (6 bases). The length of the CDR3 is 13 residues. V lost 5 bases and J 10 bases, leaving 12 bases between the germline ends.

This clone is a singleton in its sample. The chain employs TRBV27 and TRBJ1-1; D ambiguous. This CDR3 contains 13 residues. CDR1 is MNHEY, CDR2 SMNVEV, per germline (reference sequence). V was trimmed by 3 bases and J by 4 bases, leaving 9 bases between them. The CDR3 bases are TGTGCCAGCAGTTTTAGTTCTAGCACTGAAGCTTTCTTT. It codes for CASSFSSSTEAFF.

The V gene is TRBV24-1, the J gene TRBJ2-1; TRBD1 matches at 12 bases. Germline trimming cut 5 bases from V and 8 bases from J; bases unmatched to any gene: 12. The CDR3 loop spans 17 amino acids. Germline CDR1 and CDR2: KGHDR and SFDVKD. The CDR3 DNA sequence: TGTGCCACCAGTGCTTTCGCGGGACAGGGGGCAAAGGATGAGCAGTTCTTC. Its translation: CATSAFAGQGAKDEQFF.

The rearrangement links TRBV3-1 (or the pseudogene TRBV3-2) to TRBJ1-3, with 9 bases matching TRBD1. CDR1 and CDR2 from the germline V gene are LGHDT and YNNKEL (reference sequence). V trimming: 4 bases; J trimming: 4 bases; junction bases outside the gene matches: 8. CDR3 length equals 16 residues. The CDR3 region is CASSPKQGAWGNTIYF. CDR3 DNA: TGTGCCAGCAGCCCAAAACAGGGGGCGTGGGGAAACACCATATATTTT.

For the CDR3, the DNA is TGTGCCAGCAGCTACCCCTCGCGGGGGCGACAAGAGACCCAGTACTTC. It codes for CASSYPSRGRQETQYF. The genes are TRBV7-8 and TRBJ2-5; D might be TRBD2 (7 bases). This CDR3 is 16 amino acids long. CDR1 SGHVS and CDR2 FQNEAQ come from the germline V gene. Trimming left V 4 bases short and J 2 bases short, with 17 bases between.

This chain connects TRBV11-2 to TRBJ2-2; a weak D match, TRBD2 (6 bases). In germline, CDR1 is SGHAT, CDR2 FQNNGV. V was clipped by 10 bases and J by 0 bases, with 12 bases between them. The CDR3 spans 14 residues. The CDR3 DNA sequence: TGTGCCAACGGGAGCGGGCCGAACACCGGGGAGCTGTTTTTT. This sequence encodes CANGSGPNTGELFF.

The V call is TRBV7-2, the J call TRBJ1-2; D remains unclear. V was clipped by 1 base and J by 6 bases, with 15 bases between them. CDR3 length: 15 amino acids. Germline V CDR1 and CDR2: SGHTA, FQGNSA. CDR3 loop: CASSLEGRVSDGYTF. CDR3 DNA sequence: TGTGCCAGCAGCTTAGAAGGGAGGGTGTCAGATGGCTACACCTTC.

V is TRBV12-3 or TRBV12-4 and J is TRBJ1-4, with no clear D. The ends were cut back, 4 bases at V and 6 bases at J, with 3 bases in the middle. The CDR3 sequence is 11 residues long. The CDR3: CASSSDEKLFF. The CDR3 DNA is TGTGCCAGCAGTTCAGATGAAAAACTGTTTTTT.

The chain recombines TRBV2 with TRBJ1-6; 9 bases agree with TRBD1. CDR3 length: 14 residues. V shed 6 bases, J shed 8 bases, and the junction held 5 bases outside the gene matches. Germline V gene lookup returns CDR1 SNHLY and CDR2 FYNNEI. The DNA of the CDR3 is TGTGCCAGCAGGGGACAGGGCAGGTATTCACCCCTCCACTTT. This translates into CASRGQGRYSPLHF.

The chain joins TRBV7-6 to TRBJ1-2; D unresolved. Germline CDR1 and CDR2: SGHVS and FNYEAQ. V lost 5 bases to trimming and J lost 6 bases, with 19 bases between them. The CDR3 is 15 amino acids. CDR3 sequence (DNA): TGTGCCAGCAGCCCCCAGGAGGTCCCCGGAGATGGCTACACCTTC. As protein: CASSPQEVPGDGYTF.

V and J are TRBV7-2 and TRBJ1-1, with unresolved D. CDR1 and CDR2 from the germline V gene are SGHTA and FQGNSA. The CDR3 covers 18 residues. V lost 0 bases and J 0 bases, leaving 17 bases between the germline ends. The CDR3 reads CASSLALNTGRMNTEAFF. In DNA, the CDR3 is TGTGCCAGCAGCTTAGCGCTAAATACCGGTCGCATGAACACTGAAGCTTTCTTT.

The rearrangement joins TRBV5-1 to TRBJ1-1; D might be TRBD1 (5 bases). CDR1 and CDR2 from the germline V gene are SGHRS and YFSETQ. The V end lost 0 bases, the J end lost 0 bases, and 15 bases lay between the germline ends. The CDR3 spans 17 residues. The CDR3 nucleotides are TGCGCCAGCAGCTTGGGCGGGGGGAGTAATTTGAACACTGAAGCTTTCTTT. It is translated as CASSLGGGSNLNTEAFF.

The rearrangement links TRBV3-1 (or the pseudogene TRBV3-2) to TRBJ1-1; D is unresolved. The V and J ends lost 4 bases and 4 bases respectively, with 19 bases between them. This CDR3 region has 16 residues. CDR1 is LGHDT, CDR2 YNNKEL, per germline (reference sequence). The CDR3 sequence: CASSPQAAGGTTEAFF. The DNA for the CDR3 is TGTGCCAGCAGCCCTCAGGCGGCGGGAGGTACCACTGAAGCTTTCTTT.

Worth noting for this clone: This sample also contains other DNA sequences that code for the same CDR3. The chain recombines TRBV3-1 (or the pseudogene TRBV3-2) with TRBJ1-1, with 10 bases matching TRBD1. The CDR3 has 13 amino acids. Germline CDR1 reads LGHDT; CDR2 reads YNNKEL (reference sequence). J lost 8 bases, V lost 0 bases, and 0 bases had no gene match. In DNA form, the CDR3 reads TGTGCCAGCAGCCAAGAGGGACAGGGGGAAGCTTTCTTT. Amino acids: CASSQEGQGEAFF.

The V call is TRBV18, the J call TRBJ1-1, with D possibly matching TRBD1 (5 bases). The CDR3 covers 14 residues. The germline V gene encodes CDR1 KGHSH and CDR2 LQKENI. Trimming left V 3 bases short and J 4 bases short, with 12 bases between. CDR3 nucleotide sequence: TGTGCCAGCTCACCCTCCCTAGGGGTCACTGAAGCTTTCTTT. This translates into CASSPSLGVTEAFF.

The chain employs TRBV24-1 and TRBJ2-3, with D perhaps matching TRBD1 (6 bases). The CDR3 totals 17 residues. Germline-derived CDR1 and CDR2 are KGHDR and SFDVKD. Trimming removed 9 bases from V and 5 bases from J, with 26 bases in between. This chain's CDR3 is CATGGRGFDVPLDTQYF. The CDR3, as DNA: TGTGCCACCGGGGGCCGGGGTTTCGATGTCCCCCTAGATACGCAGTATTTT.

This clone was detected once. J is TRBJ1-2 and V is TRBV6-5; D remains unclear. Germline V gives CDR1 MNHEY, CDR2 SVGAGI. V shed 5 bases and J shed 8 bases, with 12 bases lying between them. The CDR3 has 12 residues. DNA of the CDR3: TGTGCCAGCAGTCGCGGTCTCGAAGGCTACACCTTC. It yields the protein CASSRGLEGYTF.